These T cell receptor beta chains were read from a single sample in a study of blood T cell repertoires in COVID-19. Clones were sequenced by immunoSEQ multiplex PCR, and TCRdb holds only the in-frame ones, with some missing. The data show approximately 290,000 clones, 91% seen once. Sequencing used peripheral blood. These receptors came from a woman aged 30 to 39 with COVID-19, enrolled during active disease. Both conserved end residues are trimmed from each CDR3. Some rows mark clone size as missing; the rest say once, few, many or name a class of expanded clone.

clone size,CDR3 length,V gene,CDR3 protein
-,20,TRBV27,ASSLYPPPRDFWSSYNSPLH
-,12,TRBV3-1/TRBV3-2,ASRAGTDFSPLH
-,12,TRBV10-3,AISESGGEDGYT
-,13,TRBV9,ASSGGAYSAGGYT
-,12,TRBV7-3,ASSLQGSTGELF
few,12,TRBV28,ASSLGGNTGELF
-,14,TRBV7-2,ASSPSTGPSGNTIY
-,12,TRBV2,ASSGSGGGQPQH
-,16,TRBV5-1,ASSLGLLGTGTGNTIY
-,11,TRBV12-3/TRBV12-4,ANSLGQGTEAF
-,17,TRBV4-2,ASSQEGSAGDPGANVLT
-,11,TRBV2,ASRGPPTDTQY
once,13,TRBV6-6,ASSPGQRFPYEQY
few,11,TRBV12-3/TRBV12-4,ASSLVEAGGYT
few,10,TRBV10-3,AISDRGSPLH
-,9,TRBV29-1,SVPRGETQY
-,11,TRBV5-1,ASSPSRGNEQF
-,15,TRBV28,ASSWDRGGWNTGELF
-,9,TRBV19,ASSIGGEQF
once,14,TRBV6-2/TRBV6-3,ASSYRDSSRGSPLH
-,14,TRBV6-2/TRBV6-3,ASSYRYRGLAGELF
-,13,TRBV7-9,ASSTGTGGYNEQF
-,14,TRBV28,ASSLETVYSNQPQH
-,13,TRBV19,ASSLGSRSNQPQH
-,14,TRBV5-4,ASSLTSGLTHNEQF
-,12,TRBV24-1,ATSDANRAGELF
-,10,TRBV29-1,SVSEGQETQY
-,13,TRBV19,ASSIDAAGNQPQH
-,12,TRBV15,ATSRDQAGGGYT
-,14,TRBV9,ASSPRPSGRFYEQY
-,13,TRBV6-5,ASSYSGQGVYGYT
-,12,TRBV9,ASSVGSGGTEAF
-,13,TRBV5-4,ASRISGGGRDTQY
-,13,TRBV28,ASSRSGATNEKLF
-,10,TRBV29-1,SVTSGTYEQY
-,10,TRBV6-5,ASGGQLYGYT
once,13,TRBV6-6,ASSTGGISGNTIY
-,12,TRBV7-9,ASSLVQVNTEAF
-,14,TRBV9,ASSAPVAGGQETQY
-,14,TRBV10-3,AINPDRLSANYGYT
-,12,TRBV19,ASSGARSTDTQY
-,13,TRBV6-5,ASRARGAWDTEAF
-,15,TRBV27,ASSLSGGQGLTDTQY
-,12,TRBV10-3,AISAGTGLNEQF
-,11,TRBV24-1,ATWAGGNSPLH
-,14,TRBV4-2,ASSQEFLAADNEQF